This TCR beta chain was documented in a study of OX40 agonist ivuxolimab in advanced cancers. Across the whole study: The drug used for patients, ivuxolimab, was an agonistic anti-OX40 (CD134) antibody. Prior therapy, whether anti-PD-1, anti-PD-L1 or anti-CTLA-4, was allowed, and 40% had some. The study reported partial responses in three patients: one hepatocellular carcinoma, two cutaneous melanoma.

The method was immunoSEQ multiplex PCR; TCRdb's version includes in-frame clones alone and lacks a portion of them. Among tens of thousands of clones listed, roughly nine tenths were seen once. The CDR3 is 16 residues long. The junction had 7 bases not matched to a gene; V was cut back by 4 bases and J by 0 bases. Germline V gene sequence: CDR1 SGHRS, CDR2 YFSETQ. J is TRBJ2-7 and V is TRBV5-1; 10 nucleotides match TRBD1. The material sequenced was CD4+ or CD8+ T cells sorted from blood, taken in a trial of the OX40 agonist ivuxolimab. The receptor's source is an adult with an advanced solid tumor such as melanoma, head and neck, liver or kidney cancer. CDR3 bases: TGCGCCAGCAGCGCCACGACAGGGGGCCGCTCCTACGAGCAGTACTTC. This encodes CASSATTGGRSYEQYF.